This entry lists 31 T cell receptor beta chains sequenced from one sample in a study of graft-versus-host responses after intestinal transplantation. These receptors have no identified antigens. Repertoires were generated with immunoSEQ multiplex PCR, while TCRdb's copy carries only in-frame clones and drops some. Of about 90,000 clones in the sample, approximately 92% were seen once. Here the sequenced sample was unstimulated CD8+ T cells sorted from spleen or lymph node cells, taken before intestinal transplant. These receptors were taken from a human donor who received an intestinal transplant.

The rearrangement uses TRBV7-3 and TRBJ1-3, with D perhaps TRBD1 (5 bases). The V gene lost 5 bases and the J gene lost 6 bases, with 20 bases spanning the gap. CDR1 and CDR2 (germline): SGHTA, FQGTGA. This CDR3 is built from 16 residues. CDR3 residues: CASSPRQPTAPNTIYF. CDR3 coding DNA: TGTGCCAGCAGCCCCCGACAGCCTACCGCTCCAAACACCATATATTTT.

V is TRBV11-1 and J is TRBJ2-5; D possibly corresponds to TRBD1 (5 bases). The length of the CDR3 is 16 residues. The V end lost 4 bases, the J end lost 5 bases, and 20 bases lay between the germline ends. Germline V lookup: CDR1 SGHAT, CDR2 FQDESV (reference sequence). CDR3 coding DNA: TGTGCCAGCAGCTCGAGAGGTCAGGGTCTCCAGGAGACCCAGTACTTC. Protein product: CASSSRGQGLQETQYF.

Concerning this clone itself: Germline and junction disagree at one end, which may indicate a read error. The identical CDR3 is also encoded by other nucleotide sequences in the sample. The chain links TRBV27 to TRBJ2-7, with a possible D match to TRBD2 (7 bases). Germline loops: CDR1 MNHEY, CDR2 SMNVEV (reference sequence). The CDR3 loop spans 13 amino acids. CDR3 region: CASSAGAYYEQYF. In DNA form, the CDR3 reads TGCGCCAGCAGTGCGGGGGCGTACTACGAGCAGTACTTC.

The chain uses TRBV7-9 and TRBJ1-2; D may be TRBD1 (5 bases). The CDR3 runs to 13 residues. CDR1 and CDR2 from the germline V gene are SEHNR and FQNEAQ (reference sequence). V lost 5 bases and J lost 6, with 13 bases in between. The CDR3 bases are TGTGCCAGCAGCACCCGCGGGGGGGATGGCTACACCTTC. Protein: CASSTRGGDGYTF. Full variable domain (outside the CDR3, taken from reference TRBV7-9 and TRBJ1-2): DTGVSQNPRHKITKRGQNVTFRCDPISEHNRLYWYRQTLGQGPEFLTYFQNEAQLEKSRLLSDRFSAERPKGSFSTLEIQRTEQGDSAMYLCASSTRGGDGYTFGSGTRLTVV.

The count of this clone is one. The chain employs TRBV27 and TRBJ1-2, with a tentative D call TRBD1 (5 bases). V was shortened by 5 bases and J by 4 bases, with 14 bases between the two germline ends. Germline V gene data show CDR1 as MNHEY and CDR2 as SMNVEV (reference sequence). This CDR3 has 14 amino acids. Here the CDR3 reads CASSMTPGGYGYTF. Written as DNA, the CDR3 is TGTGCCAGCAGTATGACCCCGGGGGGCTATGGCTACACCTTC.

The rearrangement uses TRBV14 and TRBJ2-7, with D possibly TRBD1 on 6 matching bases. The V end lost 1 base, the J end lost 2 bases, and 24 bases lay between the germline ends. Germline CDR1 SGHDN, CDR2 FVKESK. The CDR3 covers 19 residues. The DNA of the CDR3 is TGTGCCAGCAGCCAAGGCCCGCCGTTGTTTCAGGGGCCCCCCTACGAGCAGTACTTC. Translated: CASSQGPPLFQGPPYEQYF. Full variable domain (outside the CDR3, taken from reference TRBV14 and TRBJ2-7): EAGVTQFPSHSVIEKGQTVTLRCDPISGHDNLYWYRRVMGKEIKFLLHFVKESKQDESGMPNNRFLAERTGGTYSTLKVQPAELEDSGVYFCASSQGPPLFQGPPYEQYFGPGTRLTVT.

This clone occurred a few times. This chain joins TRBV6-5 and TRBJ2-2; maybe TRBD2 (6 bases). There are 14 residues in the CDR3. The germline V gene encodes CDR1 MNHEY and CDR2 SVGAGI. Deletions cut 5 bases from V and 3 bases from J, with 10 bases between. Here the CDR3 DNA reads TGTGCCAGCAGTGGGCGGGGAGACACCGGGGAGCTGTTTTTT. Translated, it gives CASSGRGDTGELFF.

This rearrangement joins TRBV11-2 to TRBJ2-3; D is unclear. V was trimmed by 3 bases and J by 4 bases, leaving 2 bases between them. This CDR3 contains 11 residues. Germline-derived CDR1 and CDR2 are SGHAT and FQNNGV. The CDR3 DNA reads TGTGCCAGCAGCTTCGCAGATACGCAGTATTTT. Translating it yields CASSFADTQYF. The variable domain in full, completed from reference TRBV11-2 and TRBJ2-3, reads EAGVAQSPRYKIIEKRQSVAFWCNPISGHATLYWYQQILGQGPKLLIQFQNNGVVDDSQLPKDRFSAERLKGVDSTLKIQPAKLEDSAVYLCASSFADTQYFGPGTRLTVL.

This chain links TRBV5-6 with TRBJ2-2; 8 bases align to TRBD2. This CDR3 is built from 16 residues. Germline trimming cut 0 bases from V and 4 bases from J; bases unmatched to any gene: 5. Germline loops: CDR1 SGHDT, CDR2 YYEEEE. The CDR3 DNA follows: TGTGCCAGCAGCTTGGGTGGCGGGGGGCCCACCGGGGAGCTGTTTTTT. Protein sequence: CASSLGGGGPTGELFF.

This clone showed up just once. The chain recombines TRBV7-9 with TRBJ1-1; TRBD1 agrees at 9 bases. The V segment lost 1 base and the J segment 0 bases; nucleotides outside the gene matches: 0. The germline V gene encodes CDR1 SEHNR and CDR2 FQNEAQ (reference sequence). The CDR3 runs to 15 residues. CDR3 residues: CASSLGTGVNTEAFF. The CDR3 DNA reads as TGTGCCAGCAGCTTAGGGACAGGGGTGAACACTGAAGCTTTCTTT.

This rearrangement joins TRBV6-5 to TRBJ1-5; D is undetermined. Germline CDR1 and CDR2: MNHEY and SVGAGI. The CDR3 sequence is 14 residues long. Trimming removed 0 bases at V and 6 bases at J, with 9 bases between. CDR3 coding DNA: TGTGCCAGCAGTTACTCCCCGGGGAGTCAGCCCCAGCATTTT. This sequence encodes CASSYSPGSQPQHF.

The chain joins TRBV4-3 to TRBJ2-7, with D possibly matching TRBD2 (5 bases). V lost 0 bases to trimming and J lost 2 bases, with 11 bases between them. CDR3 size: 15 residues. CDR1 LGHNA and CDR2 YSLEER come from the germline V gene. CDR3 DNA: TGCGCCAGCAGCCAAGAGGTCGGGGTTACCTACGAGCAGTACTTC. This codes for CASSQEVGVTYEQYF.

The chain combines TRBV11-2 with TRBJ2-7; TRBD1 might be the D (6 bases). V was pared by 8 bases and J by 5 bases, with 13 bases between. This CDR3 has 12 amino acids. Germline CDR1 and CDR2: SGHAT and FQNNGV. For the CDR3, the DNA is TGTGCCAGCCTAACTGGGGGCAACGAGCAGTACTTC. Translating it yields CASLTGGNEQYF.

The J gene is TRBJ1-2, the V gene TRBV6-5; a possible D gene is TRBD1 (5 bases). Trimming took off 5 bases at V and 0 bases at J, with 10 bases between the two ends. This CDR3 region has 14 residues. Germline V gives CDR1 MNHEY, CDR2 SVGAGI. The CDR3 DNA reads as TGTGCCAGCAGTGAACCAGGGTCTAACTATGGCTACACCTTC. This encodes CASSEPGSNYGYTF.

The chain has TRBV5-4 and TRBJ1-5, with D unresolved. V was cut by 0 bases and J by 7 bases, with 8 bases left in between. This CDR3 contains 13 residues. Germline V CDR1 and CDR2: SGHNT, YYREEE (reference sequence). The CDR3 reads CASSLDSSQPQHF. Here the CDR3 DNA reads TGTGCCAGCAGCTTGGACAGTTCCCAGCCCCAGCATTTT.

This clone was picked up a small number of times. The chain couples TRBV6-1 to TRBJ1-3; D is possibly TRBD1 (5 bases). The CDR3 totals 13 residues. V was pared by 7 bases and J by 7 bases, with 14 bases between. CDR1 MNHNS and CDR2 SASEGT come from the germline V gene. The CDR3 here is CASKLQGRNTIYF. For the CDR3, the DNA is TGTGCCAGCAAGCTTCAGGGCCGGAACACCATATATTTT.

The CDR3 loop reads CASSYGPNREQYF. Written as DNA, the CDR3 is TGTGCCAGCAGTTACGGCCCGAACAGGGAGCAGTACTTC. The J gene is TRBJ2-7, the V gene TRBV27; D perhaps matches TRBD1 (5 bases). Germline CDR1 and CDR2: MNHEY and SMNVEV (reference sequence). This CDR3 spans 13 amino acids. Trimming shortened V by 4 bases and J by 7 bases, and 14 bases separated the two germline ends.

This chain joins TRBV7-9 and TRBJ2-1; a weak D match, TRBD2 (7 bases). V lost 4 bases and J lost 7, with 23 bases in between. The CDR3 is 17 amino acids. The germline V gene has CDR1 SEHNR and CDR2 FQNEAQ (reference sequence). CDR3 coding DNA: TGTGCCAGCAGCTCCCGTTTAAGCGGGATGGACAGAAATGAGCAGTTCTTC. It translates to CASSSRLSGMDRNEQFF.

This chain uses TRBV19 with TRBJ2-1, with D perhaps TRBD2 (6 bases). Trimming removed 4 bases from V and 8 bases from J, with 21 bases in between. Germline CDR1 LNHDA, CDR2 SQIVND (reference sequence). There are 16 residues in the CDR3. The CDR3 sequence: CASSTSLAPSRDEQFF. The DNA for the CDR3 is TGTGCCAGTAGTACTTCACTAGCCCCATCCAGAGATGAGCAGTTCTTC.

This rearrangement joins TRBV14 to TRBJ2-7, with D possibly being TRBD2 (5 bases). This CDR3 has 15 residues. Germline CDR1 is SGHDN and CDR2 is FVKESK. Trimming took 4 bases from V and 3 from J, leaving 16 bases between them. This CDR3 is CASSLGVSVLYEQYF. The CDR3 DNA reads TGTGCCAGCAGCCTTGGTGTTAGCGTACTCTACGAGCAGTACTTC.

This rearrangement joins TRBV10-1 to TRBJ1-2; D may be TRBD1 (6 bases). Per the germline V gene, CDR1 is WNHNN and CDR2 is SYGVQD (reference sequence). V lost 3 bases and J 2 bases, leaving 10 bases between the germline ends. This CDR3 region has 14 residues. The CDR3: CASSDRGFNYGYTF. DNA of the CDR3: TGCGCCAGCAGTGACAGGGGTTTCAACTATGGCTACACCTTC.

This clone was counted a single time. This chain's CDR3 is CARLRGRGAFF. Written as DNA, the CDR3 is TGCGCCAGATTGCGGGGGCGCGGGGCTTTCTTT. The chain recombines TRBV23-1 with TRBJ1-1; tentative D call: TRBD1 (6 bases). TRBV23-1 is an ORF, with its function uncertain. The CDR3 spans 11 residues. Deletions cut 9 bases from V and 11 bases from J, with 16 bases between.

The CDR3 sequence: CASSLAASGYNEQFF. The CDR3 DNA reads TGCGCCAGCAGCCTGGCTGCTAGCGGTTACAATGAGCAGTTCTTC. The rearrangement joins TRBV5-1 to TRBJ2-1; 7 bases are shared with TRBD2. V was clipped by 4 bases and J by 4 bases; unmatched bases: 8. CDR1 and CDR2 (germline): SGHRS, YFSETQ. This CDR3 contains 15 residues.

Only one count was recorded for this clone. This chain links TRBV5-1 with TRBJ2-1; TRBD2 matches at 7 bases. In germline, CDR1 is SGHRS, CDR2 YFSETQ. After removal of 6 bases from V and 0 bases from J, the junction contained 0 bases not matched to a gene. The CDR3 runs to 13 residues. The CDR3: CASKRDSYNEQFF. In DNA form, the CDR3 reads TGCGCCAGCAAGCGGGACTCCTACAATGAGCAGTTCTTC.

The table lists this clone with a count of one. V usage is TRBV29-1 and J usage is TRBJ1-2; 9 nucleotides agree with TRBD1. The germline V gene encodes CDR1 SQVTM and CDR2 ANQGSEA. The CDR3 length is 18 residues. J was trimmed by 0 bases and V by 0 bases; bases with no gene match: 11. The CDR3 DNA reads TGCAGCGTTGAAGATAGTTCTATCCGGGACAGGGCTAACTATGGCTACACCTTC. Its protein product is CSVEDSSIRDRANYGYTF.

Details on this clone: Its ends do not fully match the called genes, so a read error is possible. The chain has TRBV7-2 and TRBJ2-1, with D possibly matching TRBD2 (5 bases). Looked up from germline, CDR1 is SGHTA and CDR2 is FQGNSA. This CDR3 contains 15 residues. The CDR3 loop is CASRLGVGIFNEQFF. CDR3 nucleotide sequence: TGTGCCAGCAGATTAGGAGTCGGGATTTTCAATGAGCAGTTCTTC.

The V call is TRBV27, the J call TRBJ1-5; TRBD1 might be the D (6 bases). The germline V and J ends were trimmed by 2 bases and 1 base, with 6 bases remaining between them. Germline loops: CDR1 MNHEY, CDR2 SMNVEV (reference sequence). The CDR3 loop spans 14 amino acids. DNA for the CDR3: TGTGCCAGCAGTTTACAGGGGAGCAATCAGCCCCAGCATTTT. Translated, it gives CASSLQGSNQPQHF.

The CDR3 region is CASSLVPDRTPRETQYF. In nucleotides, the CDR3 is TGTGCCAGCAGCTTAGTTCCAGACAGGACTCCCCGAGAGACCCAGTACTTC. The chain has TRBV7-9 and TRBJ2-5, with a possible D match to TRBD1 (6 bases). Looked up from germline, CDR1 is SEHNR and CDR2 is FQNEAQ (reference sequence). Trimming removed 1 base from V and 4 bases from J, with 19 bases in between. There are 17 residues in the CDR3. Based on the CDR3 plus reference TRBV7-9 and TRBJ2-5, the full variable domain is DTGVSQNPRHKITKRGQNVTFRCDPISEHNRLYWYRQTLGQGPEFLTYFQNEAQLEKSRLLSDRFSAERPKGSFSTLEIQRTEQGDSAMYLCASSLVPDRTPRETQYFGPGTRLLVL.

CDR3 sequence: CASSEPSGDSYNEQFF. The CDR3, as DNA: TGTGCCAGCAGTGAGCCTAGCGGGGACTCCTACAATGAGCAGTTCTTC. V usage is TRBV2 and J usage is TRBJ2-1; 9 nucleotides align to TRBD2. V was pared by 3 bases and J by 0 bases, with 3 bases of the junction left unmatched. The length of the CDR3 is 16 residues. Germline CDR1 and CDR2: SNHLY and FYNNEI.

This chain connects TRBV10-2 to TRBJ1-2; D uncertain. Germline V gives CDR1 WSHSY, CDR2 SAAADI. The CDR3 spans 12 residues. Trimming cost V 0 bases and J 8 bases, with 7 bases left between them. Written as DNA, the CDR3 is TGCGCCAGCAGTGAGTCCCCTCAGGGCTACACCTTC. Its protein product is CASSESPQGYTF.

The chain links TRBV21-1 to TRBJ1-1. TRBV21-1 is a listed pseudogene. This CDR3 comprises 17 residues. CDR3 loop: CASSTTIATQIRTEAFF. In DNA form, the CDR3 reads TGTGCCAGCAGCACAACCATAGCTACACAAATTCGCACTGAAGCTTTCTTT.